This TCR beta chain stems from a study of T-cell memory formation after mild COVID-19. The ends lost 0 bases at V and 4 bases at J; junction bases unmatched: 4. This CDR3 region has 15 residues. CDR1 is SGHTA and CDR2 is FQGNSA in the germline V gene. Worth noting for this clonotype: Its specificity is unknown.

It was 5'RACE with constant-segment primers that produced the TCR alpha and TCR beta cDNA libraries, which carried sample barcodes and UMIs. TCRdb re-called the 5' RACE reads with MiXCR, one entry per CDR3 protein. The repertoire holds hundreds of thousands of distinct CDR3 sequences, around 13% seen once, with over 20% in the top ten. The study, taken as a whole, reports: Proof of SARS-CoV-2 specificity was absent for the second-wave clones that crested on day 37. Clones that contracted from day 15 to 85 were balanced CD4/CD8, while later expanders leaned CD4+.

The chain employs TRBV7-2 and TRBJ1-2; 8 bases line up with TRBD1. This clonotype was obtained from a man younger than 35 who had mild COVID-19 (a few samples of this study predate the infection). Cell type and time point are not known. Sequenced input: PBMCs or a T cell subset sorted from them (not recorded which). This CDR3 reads CASSLADRAVYGYTF. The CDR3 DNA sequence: TGTGCCAGCAGCTTAGCGGACAGGGCGGTCTATGGCTACACCTTC.